The next 7 T cell receptor beta chains were all read from a single sample in a study of T cell responses to AZD1222 COVID-19 vaccine. TCRdb keeps only in-frame clones here, not all; method: immunoSEQ multiplex PCR. This table holds about 130,000 clones, 90% found once. The sequenced sample was peripheral blood, obtained on day 0 of AZD1222 vaccination. Every receptor here comes from an adult in good health.

This clone was counted once. The chain uses TRBV25-1 and TRBJ2-1; D might be TRBD2 (6 bases). The V and J ends lost 1 base and 2 bases respectively, with 12 bases between them. CDR3 length: 16 residues. The germline gives CDR1 MGHDK, CDR2 SYGVNS. In DNA form, the CDR3 reads TGTGCCAGCAGTGAATTCGAGACTAGTCCCTACAATGAGCAGTTCTTC. It is translated as CASSEFETSPYNEQFF. The variable domain in full, completed from reference TRBV25-1 and TRBJ2-1, reads EADIYQTPRYLVIGTGKKITLECSQTMGHDKMYWYQQDPGMELHLIHYSYGVNSTEKGDLSSESTVSRIRTEHFPLTLESARPSHTSQYLCASSEFETSPYNEQFFGPGTRLTVL.

The genes are TRBV6-5 and TRBJ1-6; D is unresolved. The CDR3 is 14 residues long. The germline V gene encodes CDR1 MNHEY and CDR2 SVGAGI. V was shortened by 2 bases and J by 0 bases, with 2 bases between the two germline ends. The CDR3, as DNA: TGTGCCAGCAGTTACGGCTCCTATAATTCACCCCTCCACTTT. Translated, it gives CASSYGSYNSPLHF.

The chain has TRBV5-4 and TRBJ2-1; 11 nucleotides agree with TRBD1. The CDR3 length is 15 residues. V shed 4 bases, J shed 8 bases, and the junction held 8 bases outside the gene matches. CDR1 is SGHNT and CDR2 is YYREEE in the germline V gene (reference sequence). The CDR3, as DNA: TGTGCCAGCAGCCCTCCGGGACAGGGGGTTTATGAGCAGTTCTTC. The encoded protein is CASSPPGQGVYEQFF.

Note on this clone: The same CDR3 can be traced to other DNA sequences in this sample. The V gene is TRBV5-4, the J gene TRBJ2-1; D is perhaps TRBD2 (5 bases). CDR3 length: 12 amino acids. Germline CDR1 SGHNT, CDR2 YYREEE (reference sequence). V was trimmed by 0 bases and J by 7 bases, leaving 5 bases between them. The CDR3 loop reads CASSLGGNEQFF. The CDR3 coding sequence is TGTGCCAGCAGCTTGGGAGGGAATGAGCAGTTCTTC.

The chain employs TRBV28 and TRBJ2-5; 7 bases align to TRBD1. Germline loops: CDR1 MDHEN, CDR2 SYDVKM. The CDR3 runs to 12 residues. V shed 8 bases and J 5 bases; nucleotides not matched to a gene: 5. CDR3 sequence (DNA): TGTGCCAGCCGGACAGGTTCGGAGACCCAGTACTTC. It yields the protein CASRTGSETQYF.

The V call is TRBV18, the J call TRBJ2-4; D not certain. The ends were cut back, 3 bases at V and 1 base at J, with 4 bases in the middle. Germline CDR1 reads KGHSH; CDR2 reads LQKENI. This CDR3 is built from 13 residues. In DNA, the CDR3 is TGTGCCAGCTCACCGGGTGCCAAAAACATTCAGTACTTC. Its protein is CASSPGAKNIQYF.

The J gene is TRBJ2-1, the V gene TRBV7-8; 13 bases agree with TRBD2. The CDR3 consists of 18 residues. J lost 0 bases, V lost 2 bases, and 4 bases had no gene match. Germline CDR1 reads SGHVS; CDR2 reads FQNEAQ. The CDR3 DNA follows: TGTGCCAGCAGCTTAAAACTAGCGGGGGGGAGCTCCTACAATGAGCAGTTCTTC. Amino acid sequence: CASSLKLAGGSSYNEQFF.